The 8 T cell receptor beta chains given below trace back to one sample, sequenced in a study of PD-L1 blockade in urothelial cancer. Data came from immunoSEQ multiplex PCR; TCRdb stores just in-frame clones and leaves some out. The top ten clones hold 3% to 5% of a sample with about 43,000 clones, 88% of them seen once. The specimen comprised PBMCs, sampled around atezolizumab (anti-PD-L1) treatment. The source is a man older than 75 with urothelial cancer.

This clone was seen a handful of times. The chain uses TRBV6-1 and TRBJ1-4, with D unresolved. This CDR3 contains 15 residues. Germline CDR1 is MNHNS and CDR2 is SASEGT. The V gene lost 2 bases and the J gene lost 5 bases, with 12 bases spanning the gap. CDR3: CASSESLELNEKLFF. In nucleotides, the CDR3 is TGTGCCAGCAGTGAATCGCTAGAGCTAAATGAAAAACTGTTTTTT.

The chain has TRBV7-2 and TRBJ2-4, with TRBD2 as a possible D gene (5 bases). The CDR3 length is 14 residues. The germline V gene has CDR1 SGHTA and CDR2 FQGNSA. With 5 bases removed from V and 1 base from J, the gap between germline ends came to 9 bases. DNA for the CDR3: TGTGCCAGCAGCCCCACGGGGGCCAAAAACATTCAGTACTTC. Translating it yields CASSPTGAKNIQYF.

CDR3 DNA sequence: TGTGCCAGCAGTTTCGTACTACTGGTTACCTACGAGCAGTACTTC. Its protein product is CASSFVLLVTYEQYF. The chain has TRBV27 and TRBJ2-7; no clear D gene. The germline CDR1 and CDR2 sequences are MNHEY and SMNVEV (reference sequence). The germline V and J ends were trimmed by 3 bases and 2 bases, with 14 bases remaining between them. The CDR3 has 15 amino acids.

The chain has TRBV30 and TRBJ2-7, with TRBD2 matching 8 bases. V was clipped by 1 base and J by 6 bases; unmatched bases: 11. This CDR3 comprises 15 residues. From germline, CDR1 is GTSNPN and CDR2 SVGIG (reference sequence). CDR3 loop: CAWSATAGTRTEQYF. In DNA form, the CDR3 reads TGTGCCTGGAGTGCTACCGCCGGGACTAGAACCGAGCAGTACTTC.

The chain employs TRBV6-5 and TRBJ2-1; 9 bases align to TRBD2. V trimming: 5 bases; J trimming: 9 bases; junction bases outside the gene matches: 8. The CDR3 is 14 residues long. The germline V gene encodes CDR1 MNHEY and CDR2 SVGAGI. The CDR3, as DNA: TGTGCCAGCAGTCAAAACTTAGCGGGAGTTGAGCAGTTCTTC. This gives the protein CASSQNLAGVEQFF.

This clone has more than one count but fewer than ten. This chain connects TRBV4-1 to TRBJ2-1; 15 bases are shared with TRBD2. V shed 1 base and J 8 bases; nucleotides not matched to a gene: 6. The CDR3 runs 17 residues. Germline V CDR1 and CDR2: MGHRA, YSYEKL. CDR3 sequence: CASSQARGTSGRHEQFF. The CDR3, as DNA: TGCGCCAGCAGCCAAGCTCGGGGGACTAGCGGGAGGCATGAGCAGTTCTTC.

This sequence joins TRBV5-4 and TRBJ1-3, with 10 bases lining up with TRBD1. Germline assignment: CDR1 SGHNT and CDR2 YYREEE (reference sequence). The CDR3 spans 17 residues. V gave up 3 bases and J gave up 0 bases; unmatched junction bases: 6. The CDR3, as DNA: TGTGCCAGCAGCTCCGGGACAGGGGTGTACTCTGGAAACACCATATATTTT. It specifies CASSSGTGVYSGNTIYF.

The V and J genes are TRBV6-1 and TRBJ1-2; tentative D call: TRBD1 (6 bases). Germline values: CDR1 MNHNS, CDR2 SASEGT. This CDR3 has 14 residues. V was clipped by 6 bases and J by 3 bases, with 14 bases between them. For the CDR3, the DNA is TGTGCCAGCAGGGGGGGGGCGAGGGACTATGGCTACACCTTC. This translates into CASRGGARDYGYTF.